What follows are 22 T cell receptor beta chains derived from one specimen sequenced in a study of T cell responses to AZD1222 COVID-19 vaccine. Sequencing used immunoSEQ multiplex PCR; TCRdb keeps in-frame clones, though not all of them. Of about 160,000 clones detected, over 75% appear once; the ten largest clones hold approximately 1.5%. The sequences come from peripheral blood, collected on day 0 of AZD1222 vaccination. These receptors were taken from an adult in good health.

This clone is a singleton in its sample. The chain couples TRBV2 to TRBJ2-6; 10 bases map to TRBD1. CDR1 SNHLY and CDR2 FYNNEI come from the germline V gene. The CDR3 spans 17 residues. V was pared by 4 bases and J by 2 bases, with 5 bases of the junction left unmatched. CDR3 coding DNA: TGTGCCAGCAGTGGGCGACAGGGGGCGGCTGGGGCCAACGTCCTGACTTTC. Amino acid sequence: CASSGRQGAAGANVLTF.

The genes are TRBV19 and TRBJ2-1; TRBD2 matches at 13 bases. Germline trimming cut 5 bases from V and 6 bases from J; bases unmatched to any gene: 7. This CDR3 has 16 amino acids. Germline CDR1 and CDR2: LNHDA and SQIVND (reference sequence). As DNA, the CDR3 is TGTGCCAGTAGTGCCCGACTAGCGGGGGGCGGCAATGAGCAGTTCTTC. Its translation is CASSARLAGGGNEQFF.

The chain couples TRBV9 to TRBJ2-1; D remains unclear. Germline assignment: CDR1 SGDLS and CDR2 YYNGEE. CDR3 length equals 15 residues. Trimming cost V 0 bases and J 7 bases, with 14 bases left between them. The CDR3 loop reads CASSVGANVENEQFF. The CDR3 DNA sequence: TGTGCCAGCAGCGTAGGAGCGAACGTCGAGAATGAGCAGTTCTTC.

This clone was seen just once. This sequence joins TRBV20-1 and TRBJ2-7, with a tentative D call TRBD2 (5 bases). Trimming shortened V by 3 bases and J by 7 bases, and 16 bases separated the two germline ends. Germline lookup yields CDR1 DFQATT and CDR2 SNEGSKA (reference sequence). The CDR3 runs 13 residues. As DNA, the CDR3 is TGCAGTGCTAGTGACCTTCCGACGGGGGAGCAGTACTTC. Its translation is CSASDLPTGEQYF.

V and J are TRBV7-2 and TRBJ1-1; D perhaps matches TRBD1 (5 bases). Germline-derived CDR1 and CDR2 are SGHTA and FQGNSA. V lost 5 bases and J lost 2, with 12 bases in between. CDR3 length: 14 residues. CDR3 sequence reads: CASSPQGLNTEAFF. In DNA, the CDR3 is TGTGCCAGCAGCCCGCAGGGCCTCAACACTGAAGCTTTCTTT.

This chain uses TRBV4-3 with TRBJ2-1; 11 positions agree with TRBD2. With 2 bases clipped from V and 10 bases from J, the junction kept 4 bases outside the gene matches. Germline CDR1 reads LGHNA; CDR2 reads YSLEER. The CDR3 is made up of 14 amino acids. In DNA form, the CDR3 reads TGCGCCAGCAGCCAAACTAGCGGGAGTACAGAGCAGTTCTTC. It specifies CASSQTSGSTEQFF.

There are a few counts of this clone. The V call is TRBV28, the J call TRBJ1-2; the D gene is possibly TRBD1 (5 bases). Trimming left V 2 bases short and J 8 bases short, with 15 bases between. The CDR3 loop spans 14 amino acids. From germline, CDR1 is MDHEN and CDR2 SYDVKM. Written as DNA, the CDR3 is TGTGCCAGCAGTTTAGGTGGGACCCCGTGGGGCTACACCTTC. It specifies CASSLGGTPWGYTF.

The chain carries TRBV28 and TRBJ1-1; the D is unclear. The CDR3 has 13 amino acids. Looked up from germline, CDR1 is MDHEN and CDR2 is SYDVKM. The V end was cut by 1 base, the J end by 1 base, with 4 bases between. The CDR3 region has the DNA TGTGCCAGCAGTTTATTTTCGAACACTGAAGCTTTCTTT. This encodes CASSLFSNTEAFF.

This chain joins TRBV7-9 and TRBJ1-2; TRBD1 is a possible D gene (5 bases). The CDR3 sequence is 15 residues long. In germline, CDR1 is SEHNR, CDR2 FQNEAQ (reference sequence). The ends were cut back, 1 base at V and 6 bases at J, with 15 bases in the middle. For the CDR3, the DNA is TGTGCCAGCAGCTTAGGGGTTCAGGGACCTCATGGCTACACCTTC. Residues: CASSLGVQGPHGYTF.

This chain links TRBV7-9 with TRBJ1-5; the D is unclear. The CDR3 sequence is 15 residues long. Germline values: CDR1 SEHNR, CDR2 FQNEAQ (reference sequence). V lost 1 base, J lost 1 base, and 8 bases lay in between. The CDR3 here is CASSLDGRSNQPQHF. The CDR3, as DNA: TGTGCCAGCAGCTTAGACGGCCGGAGCAATCAGCCCCAGCATTTT.

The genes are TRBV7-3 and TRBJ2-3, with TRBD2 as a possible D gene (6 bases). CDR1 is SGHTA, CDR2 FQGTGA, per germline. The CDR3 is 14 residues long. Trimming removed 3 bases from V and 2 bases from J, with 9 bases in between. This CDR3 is CASSFASATDTQYF. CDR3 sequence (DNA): TGTGCCAGCAGCTTTGCTAGCGCCACAGATACGCAGTATTTT. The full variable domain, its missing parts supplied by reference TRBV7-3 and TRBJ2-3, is GAGVSQTPSNKVTEKGKYVELRCDPISGHTALYWYRQSLGQGPEFLIYFQGTGAADDSGLPNDRFFAVRPEGSVSTLKIQRTERGDSAVYLCASSFASATDTQYFGPGTRLTVL.

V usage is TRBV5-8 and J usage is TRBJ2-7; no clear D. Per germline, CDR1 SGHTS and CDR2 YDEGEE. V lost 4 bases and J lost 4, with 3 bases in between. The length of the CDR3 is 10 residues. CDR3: CASSAYEQYF. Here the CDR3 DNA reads TGTGCCAGCAGCGCGTACGAGCAGTACTTC.

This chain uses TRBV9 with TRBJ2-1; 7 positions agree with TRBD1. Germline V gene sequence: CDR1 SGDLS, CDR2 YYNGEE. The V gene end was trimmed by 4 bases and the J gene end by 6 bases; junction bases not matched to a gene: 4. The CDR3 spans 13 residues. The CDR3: CASSPGGPNEQFF. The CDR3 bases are TGTGCCAGCAGCCCAGGGGGACCCAATGAGCAGTTCTTC.

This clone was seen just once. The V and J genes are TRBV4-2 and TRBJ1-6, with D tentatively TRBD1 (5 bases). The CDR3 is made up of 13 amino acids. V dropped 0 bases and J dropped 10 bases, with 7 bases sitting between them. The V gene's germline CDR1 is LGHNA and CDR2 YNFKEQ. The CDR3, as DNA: TGTGCCAGCAGCCAAGATGCAGGGTCACCCCTCCACTTT. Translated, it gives CASSQDAGSPLHF.

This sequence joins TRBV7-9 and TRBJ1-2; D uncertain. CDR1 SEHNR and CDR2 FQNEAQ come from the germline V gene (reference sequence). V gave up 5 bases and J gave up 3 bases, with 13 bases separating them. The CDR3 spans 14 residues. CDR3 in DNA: TGTGCCAGCAGCCTGGGAGATTTGGACTATGGCTACACCTTC. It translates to CASSLGDLDYGYTF.

The CDR3 reads CASSFTGLMGYTDTQYF. Here the CDR3 DNA reads TGTGCCAGCAGCTTCACCGGATTGATGGGCTACACAGATACGCAGTATTTT. The rearrangement uses TRBV11-2 and TRBJ2-3; the D is unclear. The germline CDR1 and CDR2 sequences are SGHAT and FQNNGV. The germline V and J ends were trimmed by 3 bases and 2 bases, with 18 bases remaining between them. The CDR3 is 17 amino acids.

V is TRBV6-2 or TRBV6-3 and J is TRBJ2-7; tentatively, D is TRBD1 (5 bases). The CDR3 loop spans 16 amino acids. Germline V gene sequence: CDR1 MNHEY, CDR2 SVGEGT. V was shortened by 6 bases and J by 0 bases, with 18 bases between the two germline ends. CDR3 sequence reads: CASSPRKLTASYEQYF. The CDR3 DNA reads TGTGCCAGCAGCCCTAGGAAGCTGACAGCCTCCTACGAGCAGTACTTC.

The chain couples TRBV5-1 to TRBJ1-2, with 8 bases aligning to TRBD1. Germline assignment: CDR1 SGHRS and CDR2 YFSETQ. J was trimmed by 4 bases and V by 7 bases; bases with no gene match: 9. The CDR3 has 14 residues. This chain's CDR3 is CASGPGQGFYGYTF. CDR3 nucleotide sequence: TGCGCCAGCGGACCTGGACAGGGATTCTATGGCTACACCTTC. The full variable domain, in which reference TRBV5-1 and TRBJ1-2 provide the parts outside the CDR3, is KAGVTQTPRYLIKTRGQQVTLSCSPISGHRSVSWYQQTPGQGLQFLFEYFSETQRNKGNFPGRFSGRQFSNSRSEMNVSTLELGDSALYLCASGPGQGFYGYTFGSGTRLTVV.

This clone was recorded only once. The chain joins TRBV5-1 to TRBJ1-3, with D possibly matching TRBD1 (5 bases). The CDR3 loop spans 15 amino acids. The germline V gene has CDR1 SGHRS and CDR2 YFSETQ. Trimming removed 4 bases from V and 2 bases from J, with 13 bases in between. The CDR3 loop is CASSIGTVTGNTIYF. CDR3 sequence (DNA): TGCGCCAGCAGCATAGGGACCGTCACTGGAAACACCATATATTTT.

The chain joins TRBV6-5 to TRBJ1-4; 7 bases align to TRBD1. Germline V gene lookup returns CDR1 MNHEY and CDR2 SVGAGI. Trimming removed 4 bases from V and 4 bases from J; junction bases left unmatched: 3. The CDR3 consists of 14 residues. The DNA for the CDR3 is TGTGCCAGCAGTTTGACAGGGTTTAATGAAAAACTGTTTTTT. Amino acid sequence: CASSLTGFNEKLFF.

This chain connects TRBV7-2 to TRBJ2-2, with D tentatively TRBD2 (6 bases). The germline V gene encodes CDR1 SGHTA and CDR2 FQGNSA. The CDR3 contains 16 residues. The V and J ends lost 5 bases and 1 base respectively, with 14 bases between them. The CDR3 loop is CASSAHLARNTGELFF. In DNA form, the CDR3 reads TGTGCCAGCAGCGCCCACCTAGCGCGGAACACCGGGGAGCTGTTTTTT.

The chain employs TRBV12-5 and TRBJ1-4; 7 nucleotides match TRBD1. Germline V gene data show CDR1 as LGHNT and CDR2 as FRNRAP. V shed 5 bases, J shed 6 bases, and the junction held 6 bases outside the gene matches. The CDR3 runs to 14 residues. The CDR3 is CASGTTGSHEKLFF. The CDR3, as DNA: TGTGCTAGTGGTACGACAGGGTCGCATGAAAAACTGTTTTTT. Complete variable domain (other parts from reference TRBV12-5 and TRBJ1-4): DARVTQTPRHKVTEMGQEVTMRCQPILGHNTVFWYRQTMMQGLELLAYFRNRAPLDDSGMPKDRFSAEMPDATLATLKIQPSEPRDSAVYFCASGTTGSHEKLFFGSGTQLSVL.